This T cell receptor (beta chain) was sequenced during a study of identical twins. Regarding the study as a whole: Sharing of beta out-of-frame sequences by twins showed a weaker excess. The more abundant beta clonotypes in cord blood had fewer insertions, and memory repertoires did not show this.

This clonotype was counted many times. Its antigen is as yet unknown. The V gene end was trimmed by 3 bases and the J gene end by 7 bases; junction bases not matched to a gene: 4. The length of the CDR3 is 13 residues. CDR1 and CDR2 (germline): SGHDT, YYEEEE. Unique molecular identifiers were present on the cDNA, which also gained a universal primer site by template switching. TCRdb re-analysed the 5' RACE reads in MiXCR, keeping a single row per CDR3 protein. Altogether 450,000 or so distinct CDR3 sequences are present, around a sixth being singletons, with the ten largest covering around 12%. This receptor was identified in a man aged 45-65 years in good health. The rearrangement links TRBV5-6 to TRBJ2-7, with 10 bases that match TRBD1. Sequences were obtained from naive T cells sorted from blood. CDR3 region: CASSWTGGLEQYF. DNA for the CDR3: TGTGCCAGCAGCTGGACAGGGGGATTAGAGCAGTACTTC.